One sample yielded the 13 T cell receptor beta chains listed below, sequenced in a study of blood T cell repertoires in COVID-19. TCRdb keeps only in-frame clones here, not all; method: immunoSEQ multiplex PCR. In the table there are 100,000 to 150,000 clones, about 83% of which are singletons. What was sequenced was peripheral blood. These receptors all stem from a man at least 80 years old with active or convalescent COVID-19.

V gene TRBV3-1 (or the pseudogene TRBV3-2) combines with J gene TRBJ1-1; TRBD1 aligns across 8 bases. This CDR3 region has 13 residues. Germline V gene data show CDR1 as LGHDT and CDR2 as YNNKEL (reference sequence). With 4 bases clipped from V and 7 bases from J, the junction kept 5 bases outside the gene matches. This chain's CDR3 is CASSLQGGGEAFF. The CDR3 DNA reads TGTGCCAGCAGCCTACAGGGGGGGGGTGAAGCTTTCTTT.

The chain employs TRBV2 and TRBJ2-7; D is unresolved. CDR1 SNHLY and CDR2 FYNNEI come from the germline V gene. This CDR3 contains 13 residues. V gave up 2 bases and J gave up 7 bases, with 12 bases separating them. The CDR3, as DNA: TGTGCCAGCAGTGAAACTACCGGTGGGGAGCAGTACTTC. It yields the protein CASSETTGGEQYF.

This rearrangement joins TRBV10-3 to TRBJ2-5; maybe TRBD2 (6 bases). CDR1 and CDR2 (germline): ENHRY, SYGVKD. This CDR3 has 14 amino acids. The ends were cut back, 10 bases at V and 4 bases at J, with 19 bases in the middle. Here the CDR3 reads CATAVPGVGETQYF. CDR3 coding DNA: TGTGCCACCGCGGTTCCGGGGGTGGGAGAGACCCAGTACTTC.

The genes are TRBV6-5 and TRBJ1-2; 7 positions match TRBD1. Germline loops: CDR1 MNHEY, CDR2 SVGAGI. V shed 2 bases, J shed 4 bases, and the junction held 7 bases outside the gene matches. The CDR3 has 15 amino acids. The CDR3 reads CASSYRDSGGYGYTF. CDR3 sequence (DNA): TGTGCCAGCAGTTACAGGGACAGCGGAGGCTATGGCTACACCTTC.

This rearrangement joins TRBV2 to TRBJ1-1; TRBD1 agrees at 7 bases. V trimming: 8 bases; J trimming: 4 bases; junction bases outside the gene matches: 7. Germline V CDR1 and CDR2: SNHLY, FYNNEI. The CDR3 has 13 residues. CDR3 DNA: TGTGCCAGCCCCGAGACAGGGACCACTGAAGCTTTCTTT. This codes for CASPETGTTEAFF.

The chain joins TRBV14 to TRBJ1-6; D perhaps matches TRBD1 (6 bases). With 6 bases removed from V and 9 bases from J, the gap between germline ends came to 12 bases. Germline V gene data show CDR1 as SGHDN and CDR2 as FVKESK. The CDR3 has 13 amino acids. This chain's CDR3 is CASRSGVSSPLHF. CDR3 in DNA: TGTGCCAGCAGATCAGGGGTTAGTTCACCCCTCCACTTT.

This chain links TRBV18 with TRBJ2-5; tentatively, D is TRBD2 (6 bases). The CDR3 totals 14 residues. Germline lookup yields CDR1 KGHSH and CDR2 LQKENI. Trimming pared 0 bases from V and 9 bases from J, leaving 14 bases between. CDR3 loop: CASSPPGTPLAQYF. CDR3 DNA: TGTGCCAGCTCACCACCGGGGACTCCCCTGGCCCAGTACTTC.

This chain's CDR3 is CASSIGGGPGKDTQYF. The CDR3 DNA is TGTGCCAGTAGTATTGGCGGGGGGCCCGGCAAAGATACGCAGTATTTT. The chain couples TRBV19 to TRBJ2-3; 8 positions match TRBD2. The CDR3 is made up of 16 amino acids. V lost 3 bases, J lost 5 bases, and 10 bases stayed unmatched. Germline-derived CDR1 and CDR2 are LNHDA and SQIVND (reference sequence).

V gene TRBV7-2 combines with J gene TRBJ1-6, with 8 positions matching TRBD1. V was clipped by 5 bases and J by 5 bases; unmatched bases: 5. The germline gives CDR1 SGHTA, CDR2 FQGNSA. The length of the CDR3 is 15 residues. The CDR3 reads CASSLLQGDNSPLHF. DNA for the CDR3: TGTGCCAGCAGCCTCTTACAGGGGGATAATTCACCCCTCCACTTT. Supplemented by reference TRBV7-2 and TRBJ1-6, the full variable domain reads GAGVSQSPSNKVTEKGKDVELRCDPISGHTALYWYRQSLGQGLEFLIYFQGNSAPDKSGLPSDRFSAERTGGSVSTLTIQRTQQEDSAVYLCASSLLQGDNSPLHFGNGTRLTVT.

This rearrangement joins TRBV10-3 to TRBJ2-4; D is perhaps TRBD2 (6 bases). Trimming left V 0 bases short and J 7 bases short, with 10 bases between. The CDR3 consists of 14 residues. Germline-derived CDR1 and CDR2 are ENHRY and SYGVKD. The CDR3 reads CAISESSLANIQYF. The CDR3 DNA sequence: TGTGCCATCAGTGAGTCGAGCCTAGCGAACATTCAGTACTTC.

This chain connects TRBV5-1 to TRBJ1-2; maybe TRBD1 (5 bases). V dropped 0 bases and J dropped 6 bases, with 12 bases sitting between them. This CDR3 region has 14 residues. Looked up from germline, CDR1 is SGHRS and CDR2 is YFSETQ. DNA for the CDR3: TGCGCCAGCAGCTTGGGATGGGGGGAGGATGGCTACACCTTC. It encodes CASSLGWGEDGYTF.

The CDR3 DNA reads TGTGCCAGCAGCCAAAGCCTGACTAGCGGCCTCTACGAGCAGTACTTC. Translating it yields CASSQSLTSGLYEQYF. This chain connects TRBV3-1 (or the pseudogene TRBV3-2) to TRBJ2-7, with 9 bases aligning to TRBD2. In germline, CDR1 is LGHDT, CDR2 YNNKEL (reference sequence). The CDR3 runs 16 residues. V gave up 2 bases and J gave up 3 bases; unmatched junction bases: 8.

This chain uses TRBV7-8 with TRBJ1-2; 10 bases line up with TRBD1. Germline values: CDR1 SGHVS, CDR2 FQNEAQ. This CDR3 contains 16 residues. J gave up 4 bases and V 7 bases, and 12 bases lay outside the gene matches. The CDR3 sequence: CASTRRTGGDLYGYTF. The CDR3 DNA sequence: TGTGCCAGCACGAGACGGACAGGGGGGGACCTCTATGGCTACACCTTC. The entire variable domain, with the rest obtained from reference TRBV7-8 and TRBJ1-2, is as follows: GAGVSQSPRYKVAKRGQDVALRCDPISGHVSLFWYQQALGQGPEFLTYFQNEAQLDKSGLPSDRFFAERPEGSVSTLKIQRTQQEDSAVYLCASTRRTGGDLYGYTFGSGTRLTVV.